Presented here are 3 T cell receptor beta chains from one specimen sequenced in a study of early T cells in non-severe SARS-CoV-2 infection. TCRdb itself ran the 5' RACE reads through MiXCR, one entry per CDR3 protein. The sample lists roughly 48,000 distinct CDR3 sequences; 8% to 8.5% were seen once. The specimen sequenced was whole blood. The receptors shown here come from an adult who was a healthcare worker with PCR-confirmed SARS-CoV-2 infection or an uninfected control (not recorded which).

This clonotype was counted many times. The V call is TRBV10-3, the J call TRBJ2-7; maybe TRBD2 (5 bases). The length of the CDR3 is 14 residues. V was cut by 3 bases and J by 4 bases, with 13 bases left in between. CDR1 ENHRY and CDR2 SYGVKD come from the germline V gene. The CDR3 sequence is CAISDPEGDYEQYF. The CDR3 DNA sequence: TGTGCCATCAGTGACCCAGAGGGAGATTACGAGCAGTACTTC.

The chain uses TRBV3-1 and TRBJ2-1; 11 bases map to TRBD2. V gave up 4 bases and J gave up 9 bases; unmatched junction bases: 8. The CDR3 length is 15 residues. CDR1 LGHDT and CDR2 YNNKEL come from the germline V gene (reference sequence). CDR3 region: CASSLHSGGASEQFF. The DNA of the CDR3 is TGTGCCAGCAGCCTCCATAGCGGGGGGGCGTCTGAGCAGTTCTTC.

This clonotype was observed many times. CDR3 bases: TGTGCCAGCAGCTTCCCCGACAGGGCCCACGAGCAGTACTTC. Translation gives CASSFPDRAHEQYF. The V and J genes are TRBV5-4 and TRBJ2-7, with 7 bases aligning to TRBD1. V was clipped by 2 bases and J by 5 bases; unmatched bases: 7. Germline V lookup: CDR1 SGHNT, CDR2 YYREEE (reference sequence). The CDR3 has 14 residues.